A selection of T cell receptor beta chains follows, all from one sample in a study of blood T cells in healthy people across ages. TCRdb itself ran the 5' RACE reads through MiXCR, one entry per CDR3 protein. The repertoire holds 1.2 million to 1.5 million distinct CDR3 sequences, with approximately 60% as singletons. Material: blood. Receptors were obtained from a man aged 18 to 30 in good health. The CDR3 runs from the conserved cysteine through the conserved F or W. The D gene is left open where the match is weak. Clone size is stated in some rows and not others, as once, few, many or a class when expanded.

-	TRBJ2-4	TRBD2	TRBV10-1	TGCGCCAGCAGTGACAGAGAGACGCGGGAGCAGTACTTC	CASSDRETREQYF
-	TRBJ2-7	TRBD2	TRBV3-1	TGTGCCAGCAGCCAACCCGTAGGGACTACTTCCTACGAGCAGTACTTC	CASSQPVGTTSYEQYF
-	TRBJ2-1	-	TRBV4-1	TGCGCCAGCAGCCGCCTCCCCGGGGCAGCGGATGAGCAGTTCTTC	CASSRLPGAADEQFF
-	TRBJ2-7	-	TRBV4-1	TGCGCCAGCAGCAAGACAAGGAGCTCCTACGAGCAGTACTTC	CASSKTRSSYEQYF
few	TRBJ2-7	TRBD2	TRBV5-1	TGCGCCAGCAGCGACTTAGCGGGGCCCTACGAGCAGTACTTC	CASSDLAGPYEQYF
-	TRBJ2-1	-	TRBV3-1	TGTGCCAGCAGCCAAGCCCCACCTCATGAGCAGTTCTTC	CASSQAPPHEQFF
once	TRBJ1-5	-	TRBV7-9	TGTGCCAGCAGCTTAGAGGGTTTGGGGACTCAGCCCCAGCATTTT	CASSLEGLGTQPQHF
few	TRBJ1-2	-	TRBV6-5	TGTGCGAGTGGTGGGGGTCGCTATGGCTACACCTTC	CASGGGRYGYTF
-	TRBJ1-4	-	TRBV5-6	TGTGCCAGCCATCGACTGGTGGACGAAAAACTGTTTTTT	CASHRLVDEKLFF
-	TRBJ2-5	TRBD2	TRBV20-1	TGCAGTGCCGAGCGGGGTAGAGAGACCCAGTACTTC	CSAERGRETQYF
-	TRBJ1-2	-	TRBV12-3/TRBV12-4	TGTGCCAGCAGTTTTTGGCAGGGAGGAAGGGGGGGCTACACCTTC	CASSFWQGGRGGYTF
few	TRBJ2-7	TRBD2	TRBV6-5	TGTGCCAGCAGTTACGGGCCCCATCCCAGCGGGAGCTCCTACGAGCAGTACTTC	CASSYGPHPSGSSYEQYF
few	TRBJ2-3	TRBD2	TRBV5-1	TGCGCCAGCAGCACCGGGACTATCTCAGCAGATACGCAGTATTTT	CASSTGTISADTQYF
-	TRBJ1-5	TRBD1	TRBV7-9	TGTGCCAGCAGCCCCTCGGGACAGGGACCCTATCAGCCCCAGCATTTT	CASSPSGQGPYQPQHF
-	TRBJ2-7	-	TRBV27	TGTGCCAGCAGTTTAACACAGACTTACGAGCAGTACTTC	CASSLTQTYEQYF
-	TRBJ1-2	-	TRBV4-1	TGCGCCAGCAGCCAAGTCCAGGACAGAAACTATGGCTACACCTTC	CASSQVQDRNYGYTF
-	TRBJ2-7	TRBD2	TRBV6-1	TGTGCCAGCGTCCAGCGGGGGAGCTCCTACGAGCAGTACTTC	CASVQRGSSYEQYF
-	TRBJ2-3	TRBD2	TRBV20-1	TGCAGTGCTAACCCGGGACTAGCGGAGAACACAGATACGCAGTATTTT	CSANPGLAENTDTQYF
few	TRBJ2-7	TRBD1	TRBV20-1	TGCAGTGCGGATACAGGGGCCTCCTACGAGCAGTACTTC	CSADTGASYEQYF
few	TRBJ1-2	-	TRBV20-1	TGCAGTGCCCAGGAGGAGGGTCACTATGGCTACACCTTC	CSAQEEGHYGYTF
-	TRBJ2-5	-	TRBV4-1	TGCGCCAGCAGCCAAGAGACGGAGTGGGAGACCCAGTACTTC	CASSQETEWETQYF
-	TRBJ1-4	-	TRBV4-3	TGCGCCAGCAGCCTCGGGGCCAGGGGCGAAAAACTGTTTTTT	CASSLGARGEKLFF
-	TRBJ1-6	-	TRBV27	TGTGCCAGCAGTACGGGATCGGCCACCCTCCACTTT	CASSTGSATLHF
-	TRBJ1-2	-	TRBV28	TGTGCCAGCAGTTTAAGCCTGACAGTCGGGACCTATGGCTACACCTTC	CASSLSLTVGTYGYTF
few	TRBJ1-2	TRBD1	TRBV10-3	TGTGCCATCAGTGATCGGGACAGGGAGGGAGGCTACACCTTC	CAISDRDREGGYTF
-	TRBJ2-7	-	TRBV20-1	TGCAGTGCTACCGGGACACTCACCTACGAGCAGTACTTC	CSATGTLTYEQYF
-	TRBJ2-7	-	TRBV4-3	TGCGCCAGCAGCCAAAATACAGGTTTATACGAGCAGTACTTC	CASSQNTGLYEQYF
-	TRBJ1-2	-	TRBV7-2	TGTGCCAGCAGCCCCTCCGCAAGGAACTACACCTTC	CASSPSARNYTF
-	TRBJ2-5	-	TRBV6-2/TRBV6-3	TGTGCCAGCAGCCTATTGGGCCACGAGAGCCAGTACTTC	CASSLLGHESQYF
-	TRBJ2-1	-	TRBV7-9	TGTGCCAGCAGCTCCACGCTGGCGAGGAGTGAGCAGTTCTTC	CASSSTLARSEQFF
-	TRBJ1-6	-	TRBV20-1	TGCAGTGCGAGTGGACTCCTGATGGACCTCCACTTT	CSASGLLMDLHF
-	TRBJ1-3	-	TRBV4-2	TGTGCCAGCAGCTCCCATGTCCGCAACTCTGGAAACACCATATATTTT	CASSSHVRNSGNTIYF
-	TRBJ2-7	TRBD2	TRBV7-2	TGTGCCAGCAGCCGCGGCGGCCCTGGGGAGACTAGCGGATACTACGAGCAGTACTTC	CASSRGGPGETSGYYEQYF
-	TRBJ1-2	TRBD1	TRBV27	TGTGCCAGCAGTTTAGATGGGACAGGGCCCTATGGCTACACCTTC	CASSLDGTGPYGYTF
once	TRBJ2-1	TRBD2	TRBV10-3	TGTGCCATCAGTGCGGCGGGGACTAGGATCTATGAGCAGTTCTTC	CAISAAGTRIYEQFF
few	TRBJ1-4	-	TRBV7-2	TGTGCCAGCAAACCCCCGGGTGCAACTAATGAAAAACTGTTTTTT	CASKPPGATNEKLFF
-	TRBJ2-4	-	TRBV2	TGTGCCAGCGCGGGACTGCAGAGGGAGCAGTACTTC	CASAGLQREQYF
-	TRBJ2-4	TRBD2	TRBV2	TGTGCCAGCAGTGAATTGGGAGGGGTCAAAAACATTCAGTACTTC	CASSELGGVKNIQYF
-	TRBJ1-2	-	TRBV7-9	TGTGCCAGCAGCTCCCCGTTTCGAGACAGGATTAACTACACCTTC	CASSSPFRDRINYTF
-	TRBJ2-5	TRBD2	TRBV12-3/TRBV12-4	TGTGCCAGCACCCTTAGCGGGAGTCGGTACAATGAGCAGTACTTC	CASTLSGSRYNEQYF
-	TRBJ1-2	TRBD1	TRBV2	TGTGCCAGCAGTGAAACTCGACAGGGAAACACCTTC	CASSETRQGNTF
-	TRBJ1-1	-	TRBV29-1	TGCAGCGTTGTCGTGAGGCCTGAAGCTTTCTTT	CSVVVRPEAFF
-	TRBJ1-4	-	TRBV20-1	TGCAGTGCTAGAGAGGCGCCGACTAATGAAAAACTGTTTTTT	CSAREAPTNEKLFF
few	TRBJ2-5	TRBD1	TRBV27	TGTGCCAGCAAGGACAGGGGTGAGACCCAGTACTTC	CASKDRGETQYF
few	TRBJ2-1	-	TRBV7-2	TGTGCCAGCAGCCGCCAGGGGCCGGGCTCCTACAATGAGCAGTTCTTC	CASSRQGPGSYNEQFF
-	TRBJ2-5	-	TRBV11-2	TGTGCCAGCAGCTTAGGGCCGGGGGTTAGGGGAGAGACCCAGTACTTC	CASSLGPGVRGETQYF
-	TRBJ2-7	-	TRBV5-1	TGCGCCAGCAGCTTGGATCCACAGATCGACGAGCAGTACTTC	CASSLDPQIDEQYF
-	TRBJ1-5	-	TRBV6-2/TRBV6-3	TGTGCCAGCAGTTACGGGGTAGACCTCGTGCCCCAGCATTTT	CASSYGVDLVPQHF
-	TRBJ2-7	-	TRBV5-1	TGCGCCAGCCGGACTGGTTGGGAGCAGTACTTC	CASRTGWEQYF
once	TRBJ2-1	-	TRBV4-3	TGCGCCGGCAGCCAAGATCCAAATGAGCAGTTCTTC	CAGSQDPNEQFF
-	TRBJ2-5	-	TRBV19	TGTGCCAGTAGTCCCCGGACTGGATCAGCAGAGACCCAGTACTTC	CASSPRTGSAETQYF
once	TRBJ1-4	-	TRBV6-5	TGTGCCAGCAGTTACTCCGGGGGGCGAGGTGAAAAACTGTTTTTT	CASSYSGGRGEKLFF
-	TRBJ1-6	-	TRBV9	TGTGCCAGCAGCGTATCAGAATCACCCCTCCACTTT	CASSVSESPLHF
-	TRBJ1-2	-	TRBV4-1	TGCGCCAGCAGCCAAGGACAGCTTAACTATGGCTACACCTTC	CASSQGQLNYGYTF
-	TRBJ2-7	-	TRBV2	TGTGCCAGCAGTGAAAGGGCCCGCTACGAGCAGTACTTC	CASSERARYEQYF
-	TRBJ2-1	-	TRBV6-1	TGTGCCAGCAGTGAATGGGGGGTCGGGGGAGCGAGGAATGAGCAGTTCTTC	CASSEWGVGGARNEQFF
few	TRBJ2-6	-	TRBV5-1	TGCGCCAGCAGCCCCTCCGATTTCTCTGGGGCCAACGTCCTGACTTTC	CASSPSDFSGANVLTF